The 14 T cell receptor beta chains below were found in one sample sequenced in a study of T cells in Graves' hyperthyroidism and ophthalmopathy. The TCR beta CDR3 regions underwent amplification using RNA transcripts as the source. With the HTBI primer set, the TCR CDR3 went through a first round of RT-PCR. From the multiplex PCR reads, TCRdb called clonotypes with MiXCR, one entry per CDR3 protein. The sample lists hundreds of thousands of distinct CDR3 sequences; roughly 15% were seen once. The specimen sequenced was blood. The receptor source for this set is a woman between 18 and 29 years old with Graves' hyperthyroidism.

The rearrangement links TRBV15 to TRBJ1-5, with D possibly TRBD1 on 5 matching bases. Per germline, CDR1 LNHNV and CDR2 YYDKDF (reference sequence). CDR3 size: 15 residues. V gave up 1 base and J gave up 2 bases, with 9 bases separating them. The CDR3 is CATSRGTRGNQPQHF. CDR3 bases: TGTGCCACCAGCAGAGGGACCAGGGGCAATCAGCCCCAGCATTTT.

The chain employs TRBV12-3 or TRBV12-4 and TRBJ1-4, with TRBD1 as a possible D gene (5 bases). This CDR3 is built from 14 residues. The V and J ends lost 5 bases and 8 bases respectively, with 15 bases between them. CDR3 region: CASSRGHWAEKLFF. CDR3 in DNA: TGTGCCAGCAGTAGAGGACACTGGGCCGAAAAACTGTTTTTT.

V and J are TRBV5-1 and TRBJ2-5; 10 bases line up with TRBD2. This CDR3 contains 17 residues. V shed 0 bases and J 4 bases; nucleotides not matched to a gene: 9. Germline CDR1 and CDR2: SGHRS and YFSETQ. The CDR3 DNA sequence: TGCGCCAGCAGCTTGGAGGTGGCTAGCGGGAGTACAGAGACCCAGTACTTC. This encodes CASSLEVASGSTETQYF.

About this clonotype itself: With a much larger clone just one base away, this may be a read error. This chain links TRBV10-3 with TRBJ2-7, with 12 bases aligning to TRBD2. Germline-derived CDR1 and CDR2 are ENHRY and SYGVKD. This CDR3 is built from 16 residues. The CDR3 loop is CVISEYGLAGNYEQYF. As DNA, the CDR3 is TGTGTCATCAGTGAGTACGGACTAGCGGGGAACTACGAGCAGTACTTC.

In this sample, this clonotype turned up a few times. The rearrangement uses TRBV19 and TRBJ2-5; 7 bases match TRBD1. With 4 bases clipped from V and 1 base from J, the junction kept 6 bases outside the gene matches. Per germline, CDR1 LNHDA and CDR2 SQIVND (reference sequence). This CDR3 contains 15 residues. The CDR3, as DNA: TGTGCCAGTAGTAGCCGGACAGGAGTCCAAGAGACCCAGTACTTC. Protein product: CASSSRTGVQETQYF.

Ten or more counts support this clonotype. The V gene is TRBV27, the J gene TRBJ2-5, with D unresolved. The germline V gene has CDR1 MNHEY and CDR2 SMNVEV (reference sequence). Trimming removed 5 bases from V and 5 bases from J, with 21 bases in between. CDR3 length: 16 residues. The CDR3 loop is CASSLGWVVGGETQYF. CDR3 DNA sequence: TGTGCCAGCAGTCTCGGCTGGGTGGTGGGTGGGGAGACCCAGTACTTC.

This clonotype was found many times. V and J are TRBV3-1 and TRBJ2-4, with D possibly being TRBD1 (5 bases). Trimming removed 1 base from V and 0 bases from J, with 19 bases in between. CDR1 and CDR2 from the germline V gene are LGHDT and YNNKEL (reference sequence). CDR3 length equals 19 residues. Here the CDR3 reads CASSQGTFSTDLAKNIQYF. CDR3 nucleotide sequence: TGTGCCAGCAGCCAAGGGACCTTTTCGACAGATCTAGCCAAAAACATTCAGTACTTC.

This clonotype showed up many times. The chain links TRBV15 to TRBJ1-1, with a weak D call TRBD1 (6 bases). Per germline, CDR1 LNHNV and CDR2 YYDKDF (reference sequence). Deletions cut 7 bases from V and 4 bases from J, with 7 bases between. This CDR3 spans 11 amino acids. CDR3 coding DNA: TGTGCCACCACACAGGGCACTGAAGCTTTCTTT. Amino acids: CATTQGTEAFF. The full variable domain, rest sourced from reference TRBV15 and TRBJ1-1, is DAMVIQNPRYQVTQFGKPVTLSCSQTLNHNVMYWYQQKSSQAPKLLFHYYDKDFNNEADTPDNFQSRRPNTSFCFLDIRSPGLGDTAMYLCATTQGTEAFFGQGTRLTVV.

This clonotype has ten or more counts. V gene TRBV6-1 combines with J gene TRBJ1-4, with TRBD1 matching 8 bases. The junction had 9 bases not matched to a gene; V was cut back by 2 bases and J by 10 bases. The CDR3 has 15 residues. The germline V gene has CDR1 MNHNS and CDR2 SASEGT. CDR3 nucleotides: TGTGCCAGCAGTGAATCACCCAGACAGGGGAGAAAACTGTTTTTT. Its protein is CASSESPRQGRKLFF.

This clonotype was seen ten or more times. V and J are TRBV29-1 and TRBJ1-1; D unresolved. The length of the CDR3 is 13 residues. The V and J ends lost 2 bases and 3 bases respectively, with 10 bases between them. CDR1 SQVTM and CDR2 ANQGSEA come from the germline V gene. CDR3 sequence (DNA): TGCAGCGTTGAACAACGAGCCCACACTGAAGCTTTCTTT. It yields the protein CSVEQRAHTEAFF.

In this sample, this clonotype turned up a few times. The chain combines TRBV5-4 with TRBJ2-3; TRBD1 or TRBD2 may be the D gene (5 bases each). The CDR3 is 17 residues long. The V gene's germline CDR1 is SGHNT and CDR2 YYREEE (reference sequence). V dropped 4 bases and J dropped 3 bases, with 21 bases sitting between them. DNA of the CDR3: TGTGCCAGCAGCCCTGTATCCCCAGGGACGGGAACAGATACGCAGTATTTT. Translated: CASSPVSPGTGTDTQYF. Variable domain in full (rest from reference TRBV5-4 and TRBJ2-3): ETGVTQSPTHLIKTRGQQVTLRCSSQSGHNTVSWYQQALGQGPQFIFQYYREEENGRGNFPPRFSGLQFPNYSSELNVNALELDDSALYLCASSPVSPGTGTDTQYFGPGTRLTVL.

This rearrangement joins TRBV29-1 to TRBJ1-1, with D tentatively TRBD1 (5 bases). Trimming stripped 6 bases from V and 4 bases from J, with 6 bases between. Germline CDR1 SQVTM, CDR2 ANQGSEA. This CDR3 spans 10 amino acids. As DNA, the CDR3 is TGCAGCGTCCAGGGCACTGAAGCTTTCTTT. Translation gives CSVQGTEAFF.

The chain carries TRBV6-1 and TRBJ1-4, with D possibly matching TRBD1 (6 bases). CDR3 length: 16 amino acids. Germline V gene lookup returns CDR1 MNHNS and CDR2 SASEGT. Trimming stripped 3 bases from V and 7 bases from J, with 18 bases between. CDR3 amino acids: CASSDYGGGASEKLFF. The CDR3 DNA reads as TGTGCCAGCAGTGATTATGGGGGGGGCGCGAGTGAAAAACTGTTTTTT.

The rearrangement links TRBV7-9 to TRBJ2-2, with 9 positions matching TRBD2. Germline lookup yields CDR1 SEHNR and CDR2 FQNEAQ (reference sequence). V gave up 5 bases and J gave up 0 bases; unmatched junction bases: 13. The length of the CDR3 is 19 residues. CDR3 nucleotide sequence: TGTGCCAGCAGCCCGTTGGCTCTAGCGGGGAAATCGAACACCGGGGAGCTGTTTTTT. Its protein product is CASSPLALAGKSNTGELFF.